These T cell receptor beta chains were read from a single sample in a study of T-cell reconstitution after alpha-beta-depleted transplantation in children. Via MiXCR, TCRdb re-called the PCR reads, giving one row per CDR3 protein. The repertoire holds around 200,000 distinct CDR3 sequences, with more than 6.5% as singletons. The starting material was PBMCs from the stem cell graft donor, obtained from the stem cell graft. These receptors were taken from a human donor who donated a stem cell graft to a child with Wiskott-Aldrich syndrome. Both conserved end residues are part of each CDR3. Fields, in order: D gene, clone size, V gene, J gene, CDR3 protein, CDR3 DNA. The D gene is left open where the match is weak. Clone size is shown for a subset of rows, as once, few, many or a class of expanded clone.

d_gene: -; abundance: many; v_gene: TRBV12-3/TRBV12-4; j_gene: TRBJ2-3; CDR3aa: CASSSGPPDISTQYF; CDR3nt: TGTGCCAGCAGTTCGGGACCGCCGGACATTAGTACGCAGTATTTT
d_gene: TRBD2; abundance: many; v_gene: TRBV4-2; j_gene: TRBJ2-3; CDR3aa: CASILFPGLAGTSTDTQYF; CDR3nt: TGTGCCAGCATACTTTTTCCGGGACTAGCGGGGACTAGCACAGATACGCAGTATTTT
d_gene: TRBD2; abundance: many; v_gene: TRBV2; j_gene: TRBJ2-3; CDR3aa: CASRPPGLAGGTDTQYF; CDR3nt: TGTGCCAGCAGGCCCCCGGGACTAGCGGGGGGCACAGATACGCAGTATTTT
d_gene: TRBD1; abundance: many; v_gene: TRBV6-1; j_gene: TRBJ1-6; CDR3aa: CASTPLTGTVSPLHF; CDR3nt: TGTGCCAGCACCCCTCTGACAGGGACGGTTTCACCCCTCCACTTT
d_gene: -; abundance: many; v_gene: TRBV5-5; j_gene: TRBJ1-4; CDR3aa: CASRSTHEKLFF; CDR3nt: TGTGCCAGCAGATCGACCCATGAAAAACTGTTTTTT
d_gene: -; abundance: many; v_gene: TRBV5-1; j_gene: TRBJ2-7; CDR3aa: CASSPGQSTSYEQYF; CDR3nt: TGCGCCAGCAGCCCCGGACAGAGCACCTCCTACGAGCAGTACTTC
d_gene: -; abundance: many; v_gene: TRBV15; j_gene: TRBJ2-1; CDR3aa: CATSSDRRDNEQFF; CDR3nt: TGTGCCACCAGCTCGGACCGCAGGGACAATGAGCAGTTCTTC
d_gene: -; abundance: few; v_gene: TRBV3-1; j_gene: TRBJ1-1; CDR3aa: CASSQTTGKTEAFF; CDR3nt: TGTGCCAGCAGCCAAACCACAGGGAAAACTGAAGCTTTCTTT
d_gene: -; abundance: few; v_gene: TRBV7-6; j_gene: TRBJ1-4; CDR3aa: CASSSVEEGGLFF; CDR3nt: TGTGCCAGCAGCTCTGTGGAGGAGGGCGGACTGTTTTTT
d_gene: TRBD1; abundance: many; v_gene: TRBV20-1; j_gene: TRBJ1-2; CDR3aa: CSASPRTGVGYTF; CDR3nt: TGCAGTGCTAGCCCGCGGACAGGGGTTGGCTACACCTTC
d_gene: TRBD1; abundance: many; v_gene: TRBV12-3/TRBV12-4; j_gene: TRBJ2-3; CDR3aa: CASSPRRQGATDTQYF; CDR3nt: TGTGCCAGCAGTCCTCGGAGACAGGGTGCAACTGATACGCAGTATTTT
d_gene: -; abundance: few; v_gene: TRBV18; j_gene: TRBJ2-7; CDR3aa: CASSPPTGEGYEQYF; CDR3nt: TGTGCCAGCTCACCACCGACAGGGGAGGGTTACGAGCAGTACTTC
d_gene: -; abundance: many; v_gene: TRBV7-8; j_gene: TRBJ2-5; CDR3aa: CASSLDSRVNLQYF; CDR3nt: TGTGCCAGCAGCTTAGATTCCCGGGTCAATCTCCAGTACTTC
d_gene: TRBD1; abundance: many; v_gene: TRBV6-2/TRBV6-3; j_gene: TRBJ2-2; CDR3aa: CASRTGRTGELFF; CDR3nt: TGTGCCAGCCGGACAGGGCGGACCGGGGAGCTGTTTTTT
d_gene: -; abundance: many; v_gene: TRBV15; j_gene: TRBJ1-2; CDR3aa: CATSPTVGQANNYGYTF; CDR3nt: TGTGCCACCAGCCCTACCGTGGGGCAGGCGAATAACTATGGCTACACCTTC
d_gene: -; abundance: many; v_gene: TRBV5-1; j_gene: TRBJ2-3; CDR3aa: CASSSFPGTDTQYF; CDR3nt: TGCGCCAGCAGTTCCTTCCCGGGTACAGATACGCAGTATTTT
d_gene: TRBD2; abundance: few; v_gene: TRBV4-3; j_gene: TRBJ2-3; CDR3aa: CASSQVGLAGSTDTQYF; CDR3nt: TGCGCCAGCAGCCAAGTCGGACTAGCGGGGTCCACAGATACGCAGTATTTT
d_gene: TRBD1; abundance: many; v_gene: TRBV2; j_gene: TRBJ1-1; CDR3aa: CASKRDRGNTEAFF; CDR3nt: TGTGCCAGCAAGCGGGACAGGGGGAACACTGAAGCTTTCTTT
d_gene: -; abundance: many; v_gene: TRBV3-1; j_gene: TRBJ1-1; CDR3aa: CASSQGIAGSREAFF; CDR3nt: TGTGCCAGCAGCCAAGGTATTGCAGGGTCTAGGGAAGCTTTCTTT
d_gene: -; abundance: -; v_gene: TRBV3-1; j_gene: TRBJ2-7; CDR3aa: CASSRETYEQYF; CDR3nt: TGTGCCAGCAGCAGAGAAACCTACGAGCAGTACTTC
d_gene: TRBD2; abundance: -; v_gene: TRBV10-1; j_gene: TRBJ2-3; CDR3aa: CASRQRGPRDTQYF; CDR3nt: TGCGCCAGCAGGCAGCGGGGGCCGCGGGATACGCAGTATTTT
d_gene: -; abundance: many; v_gene: TRBV28; j_gene: TRBJ2-7; CDR3aa: CASIGGGRRKDEQYF; CDR3nt: TGTGCCAGCATAGGGGGGGGTCGCAGGAAGGACGAGCAGTACTTC
d_gene: TRBD2; abundance: many; v_gene: TRBV29-1; j_gene: TRBJ2-7; CDR3aa: CSVVVAGPYEQYF; CDR3nt: TGCAGCGTTGTGGTAGCGGGGCCCTACGAGCAGTACTTC
d_gene: -; abundance: many; v_gene: TRBV29-1; j_gene: TRBJ2-5; CDR3aa: CSVNTLRGSAAQETQYF; CDR3nt: TGCAGCGTTAACACACTCCGGGGGTCGGCAGCCCAAGAGACCCAGTACTTC
d_gene: TRBD1; abundance: many; v_gene: TRBV7-2; j_gene: TRBJ1-2; CDR3aa: CASSRDRTNYGYTF; CDR3nt: TGTGCCAGCAGCCGGGACAGGACCAACTATGGCTACACCTTC
d_gene: -; abundance: -; v_gene: TRBV19; j_gene: TRBJ2-3; CDR3aa: CASSLRSRADTQYF; CDR3nt: TGTGCCAGTAGTCTCCGCTCCCGAGCAGATACGCAGTATTTT
d_gene: -; abundance: -; v_gene: TRBV18; j_gene: TRBJ2-1; CDR3aa: CASSPSSDNYNEQFF; CDR3nt: TGTGCCAGCTCACCAAGCTCGGACAATTACAATGAGCAGTTCTTC
d_gene: -; abundance: many; v_gene: TRBV29-1; j_gene: TRBJ2-3; CDR3aa: CSVEDPRGFTDTQYF; CDR3nt: TGCAGCGTTGAAGATCCTCGGGGGTTCACAGATACGCAGTATTTT
d_gene: TRBD1; abundance: few; v_gene: TRBV19; j_gene: TRBJ1-1; CDR3aa: CASSQYRQGSNTEAFF; CDR3nt: TGTGCCAGTAGCCAGTACCGACAGGGTTCGAACACTGAAGCTTTCTTT
d_gene: -; abundance: -; v_gene: TRBV7-8; j_gene: TRBJ1-4; CDR3aa: CASSLEVGKLFF; CDR3nt: TGTGCCAGCAGCTTAGAAGTTGGGAAACTGTTTTTT
d_gene: -; abundance: -; v_gene: TRBV7-2; j_gene: TRBJ2-6; CDR3aa: CASSLFPQPSGANVLTF; CDR3nt: TGTGCCAGCAGCTTATTCCCACAACCCTCTGGGGCCAACGTCCTGACTTTC
d_gene: -; abundance: many; v_gene: TRBV27; j_gene: TRBJ2-7; CDR3aa: CASSPGSAYEQYF; CDR3nt: TGTGCCAGCAGCCCAGGGTCCGCCTACGAGCAGTACTTC
d_gene: -; abundance: many; v_gene: TRBV12-3/TRBV12-4; j_gene: TRBJ2-3; CDR3aa: CASSLGKSITDTQYF; CDR3nt: TGTGCCAGCAGTCTCGGGAAGTCGATCACAGATACGCAGTATTTT
d_gene: -; abundance: many; v_gene: TRBV6-5; j_gene: TRBJ2-5; CDR3aa: CASSYSLAQETQYF; CDR3nt: TGTGCCAGCAGTTACTCTCTAGCGCAAGAGACCCAGTACTTC
d_gene: -; abundance: many; v_gene: TRBV12-3/TRBV12-4; j_gene: TRBJ1-6; CDR3aa: CASSWGQGISPLHF; CDR3nt: TGTGCCAGCAGTTGGGGACAAGGGATTTCACCCCTCCACTTT
d_gene: TRBD1; abundance: many; v_gene: TRBV5-1; j_gene: TRBJ1-1; CDR3aa: CASSPRQGGSAEAFF; CDR3nt: TGCGCCAGCAGCCCCCGACAGGGGGGATCGGCTGAAGCTTTCTTT
d_gene: -; abundance: few; v_gene: TRBV18; j_gene: TRBJ2-2; CDR3aa: CASSPGVVDTGELFF; CDR3nt: TGTGCCAGCTCACCAGGGGTCGTTGACACCGGGGAGCTGTTTTTT
d_gene: TRBD1; abundance: few; v_gene: TRBV18; j_gene: TRBJ2-5; CDR3aa: CASSPRGPGGRGETQYF; CDR3nt: TGTGCCAGCTCACCTCGGGGCCCAGGGGGCCGGGGAGAGACCCAGTACTTC
d_gene: TRBD2; abundance: many; v_gene: TRBV12-3/TRBV12-4; j_gene: TRBJ2-7; CDR3aa: CASSPETGGGEQYF; CDR3nt: TGTGCCAGCAGTCCCGAGACGGGGGGGGGCGAGCAGTACTTC
d_gene: -; abundance: many; v_gene: TRBV24-1; j_gene: TRBJ1-1; CDR3aa: CATSDSHLGDTEAFF; CDR3nt: TGTGCCACCAGTGATAGCCACCTTGGGGACACTGAAGCTTTCTTT
d_gene: TRBD2; abundance: many; v_gene: TRBV20-1; j_gene: TRBJ2-1; CDR3aa: CSASPLAGGDNEQFF; CDR3nt: TGCAGTGCTAGCCCCTTAGCGGGGGGCGACAATGAGCAGTTCTTC